Shown below are 5 T cell receptor beta chains from a single sample sequenced in a study of beta chain features in type 1 diabetes. cDNA synthesis used the whole RNA isolate, giving expressed TCRB sequences. Profiled with immunoSEQ multiplex PCR; TCRdb holds only in-frame clones, not every one. The table shows 350,000 or so clones, with roughly a fifth occurring only once. Sequencing used naive CD4+ T cells from blood. The receptors were gathered from a woman aged 18 to 35 in good health.

This clone was detected only a few times. This chain links TRBV30 with TRBJ1-1; D unclear. The CDR3 covers 11 residues. The V gene lost 4 bases and the J gene lost 5 bases, with 8 bases spanning the gap. CDR1 GTSNPN and CDR2 SVGIG come from the germline V gene (reference sequence). The CDR3 loop reads CAWIGETEAFF. In DNA, the CDR3 is TGTGCCTGGATCGGGGAGACTGAAGCTTTCTTT.

This chain joins TRBV5-6 and TRBJ1-2; D gene unclear. V lost 1 base and J 6 bases, leaving 13 bases between the germline ends. Germline V gives CDR1 SGHDT, CDR2 YYEEEE. This CDR3 is built from 14 residues. The CDR3 DNA reads TGTGCCAGCAGCTTGTTTGGCGGCTGGGATGGCTACACCTTC. Amino acids: CASSLFGGWDGYTF.

This clone was picked up a small number of times. J is TRBJ1-3 and V is TRBV30; 7 bases match TRBD1. Germline V lookup: CDR1 GTSNPN, CDR2 SVGIG (reference sequence). J was trimmed by 0 bases and V by 3 bases; bases with no gene match: 14. The CDR3 spans 18 residues. Written as DNA, the CDR3 is TGTGCCTGGAGCGTTGACAGGGTCCGACCGGTCTCTGGAAACACCATATATTTT. Its protein product is CAWSVDRVRPVSGNTIYF.

The chain is built from TRBV15 and TRBJ2-3; 10 positions agree with TRBD2. The CDR3 loop spans 16 amino acids. Germline V CDR1 and CDR2: LNHNV, YYDKDF (reference sequence). Losses at the gene ends were 6 bases for V and 2 bases for J; bases not matched to a gene: 8. The CDR3 sequence is CATREGTSAFTDTQYF. CDR3 DNA: TGTGCCACCAGGGAGGGGACTAGCGCCTTCACAGATACGCAGTATTTT.

This clone was recorded a few times. The V and J genes are TRBV18 and TRBJ2-5; 7 bases are shared with TRBD1. The CDR3 totals 16 residues. Germline V gives CDR1 KGHSH, CDR2 LQKENI. V gave up 6 bases and J gave up 5 bases; unmatched junction bases: 15. CDR3 sequence: CASSQGTDPRWETQYF. CDR3 DNA: TGTGCCAGCTCCCAAGGGACAGACCCCCGGTGGGAGACCCAGTACTTC.